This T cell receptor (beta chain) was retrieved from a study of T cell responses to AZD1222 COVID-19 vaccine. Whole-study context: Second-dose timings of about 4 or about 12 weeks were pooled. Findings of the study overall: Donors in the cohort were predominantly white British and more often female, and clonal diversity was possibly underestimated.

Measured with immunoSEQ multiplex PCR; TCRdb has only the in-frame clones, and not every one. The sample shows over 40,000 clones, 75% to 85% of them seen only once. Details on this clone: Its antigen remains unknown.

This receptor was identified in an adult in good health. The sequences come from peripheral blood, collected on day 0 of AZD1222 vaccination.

The CDR3 loop reads CASSHAARGRGYTF. CDR3 sequence (DNA): TGTGCCAGCAGCCACGCAGCGAGGGGAAGAGGCTACACCTTC. This sequence joins TRBV3-1 (or the pseudogene TRBV3-2) and TRBJ1-2; the D gene is possibly TRBD1 (5 bases). V lost 3 bases to trimming and J lost 8 bases, with 16 bases between them. The CDR3 totals 14 residues. Germline loops: CDR1 LGHDT, CDR2 YNNKEL (reference sequence).